This T cell receptor (beta chain) was recovered during a study of shared clonotypes between healthy human individuals (dated by TCRdb to the early 2020s). Broadly, across the study: A couple of women and a few men aged 18 to 49 years were included in the cohort. For each donor, CD4 naive and CD4 memory were each given three plates, CD8 naive was given two plates, and CD8 memory was given one plate. To estimate repertoire size and how much clonotype sharing occurs between individuals, the study deeply sequenced the blood TCR repertoires of several healthy adults. Different laboratories and diverse techniques were used to prepare libraries and sequence TCR repertoires, to increase sequencing depth and limit assay-specific biases. Leukapheresis yielded between about 0.9 and 9 billion PBMCs per donor.

As for this clone: Its antigen has not been determined. Base qualities are not at hand, and no much larger clone is one base apart.

The donors were healthy, HIV-negative adults who had no recently reported acute infections or vaccinations. Only Caucasian adults living in Nashville, Tennessee, USA were represented among the donors. Magnetic negative selection was used to enrich CD4+ T cells, after which naive cells were positively selected on CD45RA and the negative fraction became the memory subset. Blood was obtained by leukapheresis, after which PBMCs were separated by Ficoll-Histopaque density gradient centrifugation and cryopreserved in liquid nitrogen vapor phase. Analytical flow cytometry was used to check the purity and quantity of every magnetically sorted T cell population. Genomic DNA was isolated from each sorted fraction and quantified by UV absorbance on a Nanodrop 2000c. TCR CDR3 regions were amplified from genomic DNA by multiplex PCR using the deep immunoSEQ assay. Extracted genomic DNA from each cell subset was distributed evenly across all wells of several immunoSEQ 96-well plates, and each plate was treated as a replicate. For sorted subsets, roughly 0.2 ug genomic DNA, equal to approximately 30,000 T cell genomes, was loaded into each replicate PCR. Purified libraries were measured with a Qubit 3.0 fluorometer, size-checked on a Bioanalyzer 2100, and measured again with the KAPA Library Quantification kit. A separate single-read 150-cycle Illumina NextSeq 550 flow cell was used to sequence each immunoSEQ 96-well plate. Per the original workflow: The immunoSEQ output contained only junctional sequences without quality scores, so filtering could not match that applied to full-length reads. Sequences were annotated with PyIR, a Python wrapper for IgBLAST v1.9, and V/J genes and CDR3 were assigned using IMGT germline references. Any read was removed if the V/J assignment was weak (E-value above 1e-6), the CDR3 was missing, or the read contained stop codons, out-of-frame junctions, or ambiguous translated residues. V3J clonotypes were defined as sequences sharing the same inferred V gene, J gene, and CDR3 amino acid sequence. Percentage overlap between repertoires was calculated by dividing the number of shared unique clonotypes by the size of the smaller repertoire. RTK rarefaction, the Chao1 estimator, and Recon v2.1 estimates of unobserved clonotypes were used to assess repertoire richness. Generation probabilities were computed with OLGA for all TCRbeta clonotypes obtained by the gDNA method from four donors. TCRdb took over this immuneACCESS table, retaining in-frame rearrangements with V and J assigned. Such tables are incomplete; in checked studies, under half of the missing clones stem from an unresolved V gene, and the remainder is unexplained. V, J and clone size are taken as reported in that table, and D and trimming were inferred from the DNA itself. A total of about 1.1 million clones appear in this sample, about 80% of them only once. The ten most abundant clones make up roughly 0.83% of the sample.

The CDR3 runs 15 amino acids, cysteine and phenylalanine included. Just CDR3 DNA is preserved here, 45 bases in frame from base 1. V and J lose 1 base and 6 bases, and a span of 17 bases separates them. Reading the germline V gene gives CDR1 SGHRS and CDR2 YFSETQ. Summary of the overall study and its limitations: Rarefaction of sorted-subset datasets indicated incomplete sequencing despite the large sequencing depth. The genetic and exposure-history diversity represented was limited by the small number of donors. Estimated clonotype richness was generally larger for naive than for memory subsets. Based on pairwise subsampling, the degree of clonotype sharing among donors was expected to be affected by sequencing depth. About 5% of naive CD4, approximately 3.7% of naive CD8, roughly 2.4% of memory CD4, and 0.35% to 0.4% of memory CD8 clonotypes were shared across a few donors. Compared with non-shared clonotypes, clonotypes shared by all four sorted-subset donors had higher generation probabilities. Only blood was sampled, and tissue TCR repertoires likely differ from those in blood.

Sequenced sample: memory CD4+ T cells from PBMCs. The sample's cell subset or site label, in plain terms: CD45RA-negative fraction. Recombination connected TRBV5-1 to TRBJ2-7, with the D segment identity uncertain. This TCR came from a man younger than 35 in good health. Some clones in this sample may be carry-over from other donors' samples. This receptor carries the CDR3 CASSLTVLKDSEQYF. The nucleotide sequence is TGCGCCAGCAGCTTGACCGTCCTCAAGGATAGCGAGCAGTACTTC.